Below are 13 T cell receptor beta chains sequenced from a single sample in a study of cytomegalovirus exposure and HLA in healthy donors. Use of 60 Vbeta and 13 Jbeta primers characterized the PCR. Libraries were prepared by immunoSEQ multiplex PCR; TCRdb keeps only in-frame clonotypes and omits some of them. Recorded for this sample: 95,000 to 150,000 clones. Source material: PBMCs. The receptors stem from a young man in good health and CMV-seronegative.

The chain couples TRBV28 to TRBJ2-1; TRBD2 aligns across 9 bases. Germline CDR1 and CDR2: MDHEN and SYDVKM. The CDR3 has 17 amino acids. J lost 1 base, V lost 4 bases, and 8 bases had no gene match. CDR3 nucleotide sequence: TGTGCCAGCAGTTCTAGCGGGGCGAGCACTTCCTACAATGAGCAGTTCTTC. Protein product: CASSSSGASTSYNEQFF.

The chain links TRBV27 to TRBJ1-4; TRBD1 matches 8 bases. This CDR3 is built from 17 residues. In germline, CDR1 is MNHEY, CDR2 SMNVEV (reference sequence). Trimming at V came to 4 bases and at J to 8 bases, leaving 15 bases not matched to a gene. CDR3 loop: CASSSTAGTGYQEKLFF. CDR3 coding DNA: TGTGCCAGCAGTTCCACTGCGGGGACAGGTTATCAAGAAAAACTGTTTTTT.

In the case of this clone: The same CDR3 also results from other DNA sequences found in this sample. V gene TRBV6-5 combines with J gene TRBJ1-5; 8 positions agree with TRBD1. This CDR3 region has 15 residues. Germline V gene data show CDR1 as MNHEY and CDR2 as SVGAGI. The ends lost 6 bases at V and 0 bases at J; junction bases unmatched: 4. The CDR3 coding sequence is TGTGCCAGCAGCCCGGACAGGGTTAGCAATCAGCCCCAGCATTTT. As protein: CASSPDRVSNQPQHF.

The chain links TRBV5-1 to TRBJ2-7; possible D gene TRBD1, 6 bases. Germline V gives CDR1 SGHRS, CDR2 YFSETQ. V gave up 8 bases and J gave up 3 bases, with 33 bases separating them. This CDR3 has 19 residues. CDR3: CASSTRTTQKGGYYYEQYF. CDR3 coding DNA: TGCGCCAGTTCGACCCGAACGACACAAAAAGGGGGTTACTACTACGAGCAGTACTTC.

A word on this clone: Other nucleotide sequences from this sample produce the same CDR3. CDR3 in DNA: TGTGCCAGCAGTTTTAGGGGCACTGAAGCTTTCTTT. Translation: CASSFRGTEAFF. The rearrangement uses TRBV27 and TRBJ1-1; D might be TRBD1 (5 bases). This CDR3 spans 12 amino acids. The germline gives CDR1 MNHEY, CDR2 SMNVEV (reference sequence). Deletions cut 3 bases from V and 4 bases from J, with 6 bases between.

The chain has TRBV10-2 and TRBJ2-7; 8 nucleotides agree with TRBD2. Germline CDR1 WSHSY, CDR2 SAAADI. There are 13 residues in the CDR3. V shed 5 bases, J shed 0 bases, and the junction held 0 bases outside the gene matches. The CDR3 region has the DNA TGCGCCAGCAGTAGCGGGAGCTCCTACGAGCAGTACTTC. The encoded protein is CASSSGSSYEQYF.

The chain links TRBV6-6 to TRBJ1-1, with 7 bases that match TRBD1. Germline assignment: CDR1 MNHNY and CDR2 SVGAGI (reference sequence). Trimming removed 6 bases from V and 4 bases from J; junction bases left unmatched: 5. The CDR3 loop spans 13 amino acids. Here the CDR3 reads CASSQQGSTEAFF. For the CDR3, the DNA is TGTGCCAGCAGCCAACAGGGGAGCACTGAAGCTTTCTTT.

The chain combines TRBV21-1 with TRBJ1-2; the table names TRBD1, a call not compared with the DNA. TRBV21-1 is shown as a pseudogene. The CDR3 sequence is 14 residues long. The DNA of the CDR3 is TGTGCCAGCACTTCCGACAGGATTGTCTATGGCTACACCTTC. Its translation is CASTSDRIVYGYTF.

The chain has TRBV5-8 and TRBJ2-3; 10 positions match TRBD2. V lost 1 base to trimming and J lost 2 bases; unmatched junction nucleotides: 1. Per germline, CDR1 SGHTS and CDR2 YDEGEE. CDR3 length: 15 residues. DNA of the CDR3: TGTGCCAGCAGCTTGCTAGCGGGGGTCACAGATACGCAGTATTTT. This gives the protein CASSLLAGVTDTQYF.

The V call is TRBV6-1, the J call TRBJ2-1; 10 bases are shared with TRBD2. Germline trimming cut 2 bases from V and 2 bases from J; bases unmatched to any gene: 0. This CDR3 is 15 amino acids long. Germline loops: CDR1 MNHNS, CDR2 SASEGT. CDR3 residues: CASSELAGAYNEQFF. DNA for the CDR3: TGTGCCAGCAGTGAACTAGCGGGGGCCTACAATGAGCAGTTCTTC.

This chain joins TRBV4-1 and TRBJ2-2, with D perhaps matching TRBD2 (5 bases). Trimming stripped 1 base from V and 1 base from J, with 7 bases between. The CDR3 has 15 amino acids. From germline, CDR1 is MGHRA and CDR2 YSYEKL. CDR3 bases: TGCGCCAGCAGCCAAGGTGGACTGAACACCGGGGAGCTGTTTTTT. This translates into CASSQGGLNTGELFF.

The chain joins TRBV7-8 to TRBJ1-5; D is undetermined. The V gene's germline CDR1 is SGHVS and CDR2 FQNEAQ. The CDR3 totals 17 residues. V dropped 5 bases and J dropped 0 bases, with 17 bases sitting between them. The CDR3 region is CASSPMARQVSNQPQHF. CDR3 sequence (DNA): TGTGCCAGCAGCCCTATGGCTCGGCAGGTTAGCAATCAGCCCCAGCATTTT.

In DNA, the CDR3 is TGTGCCAGCAGTTCTCTCGGGAGGGGTCCCACCGGGGAGCTGTTTTTT. It is translated as CASSSLGRGPTGELFF. The V gene is TRBV6-5, the J gene TRBJ2-2; TRBD2 matches 8 bases. This CDR3 is built from 16 residues. Looked up from germline, CDR1 is MNHEY and CDR2 is SVGAGI. Losses at the gene ends were 4 bases for V and 4 bases for J; bases not matched to a gene: 8.